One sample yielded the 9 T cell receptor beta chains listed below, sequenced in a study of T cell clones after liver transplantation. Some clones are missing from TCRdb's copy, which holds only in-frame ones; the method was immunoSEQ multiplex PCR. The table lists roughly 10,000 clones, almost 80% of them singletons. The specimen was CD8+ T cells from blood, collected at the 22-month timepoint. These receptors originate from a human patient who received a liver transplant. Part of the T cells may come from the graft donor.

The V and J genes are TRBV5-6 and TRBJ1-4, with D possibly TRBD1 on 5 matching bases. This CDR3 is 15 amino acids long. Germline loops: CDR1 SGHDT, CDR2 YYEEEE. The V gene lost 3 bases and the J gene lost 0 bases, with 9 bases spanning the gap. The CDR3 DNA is TGTGCCAGCAGCTCTGCGACAGCAACTAATGAAAAACTGTTTTTT. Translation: CASSSATATNEKLFF.

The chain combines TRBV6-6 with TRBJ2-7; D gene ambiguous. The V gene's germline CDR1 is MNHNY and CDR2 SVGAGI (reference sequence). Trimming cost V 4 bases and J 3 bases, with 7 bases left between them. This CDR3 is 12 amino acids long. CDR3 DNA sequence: TGTGCCAGCAGTTCCCCCGACTACGAGCAGTACTTC. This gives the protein CASSSPDYEQYF.

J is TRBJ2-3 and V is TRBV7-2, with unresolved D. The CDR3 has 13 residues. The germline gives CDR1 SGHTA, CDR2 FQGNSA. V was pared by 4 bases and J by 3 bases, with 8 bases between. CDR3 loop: CASSSVGTDTQYF. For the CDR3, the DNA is TGTGCCAGCAGCTCAGTGGGGACAGATACGCAGTATTTT. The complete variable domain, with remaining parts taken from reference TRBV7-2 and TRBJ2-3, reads GAGVSQSPSNKVTEKGKDVELRCDPISGHTALYWYRQSLGQGLEFLIYFQGNSAPDKSGLPSDRFSAERTGGSVSTLTIQRTQQEDSAVYLCASSSVGTDTQYFGPGTRLTVL.

CDR3 residues: CASRHGGNEQFF. The CDR3 DNA is TGTGCCAGCAGACACGGGGGGAATGAGCAGTTCTTC. The rearrangement uses TRBV28 and TRBJ2-1, with 7 bases identical to TRBD2. With V trimmed by 6 bases and J by 7 bases, 3 bases remained unmatched. CDR3 size: 12 residues. The germline CDR1 and CDR2 sequences are MDHEN and SYDVKM.

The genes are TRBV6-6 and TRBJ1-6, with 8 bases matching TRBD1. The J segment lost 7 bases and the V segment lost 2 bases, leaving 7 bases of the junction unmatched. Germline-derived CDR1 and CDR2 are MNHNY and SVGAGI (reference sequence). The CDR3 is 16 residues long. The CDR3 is CASSYTWTGRNSPLHF. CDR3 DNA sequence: TGTGCCAGCAGTTACACGTGGACAGGGAGAAATTCACCCCTCCACTTT.

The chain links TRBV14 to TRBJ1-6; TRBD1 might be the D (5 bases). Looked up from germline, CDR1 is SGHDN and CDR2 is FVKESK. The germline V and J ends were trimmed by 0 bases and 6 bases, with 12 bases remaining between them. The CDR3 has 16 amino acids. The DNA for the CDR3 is TGTGCCAGCAGCCAAGACAGGGTAGTTTTTAATTCACCCCTCCACTTT. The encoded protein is CASSQDRVVFNSPLHF.

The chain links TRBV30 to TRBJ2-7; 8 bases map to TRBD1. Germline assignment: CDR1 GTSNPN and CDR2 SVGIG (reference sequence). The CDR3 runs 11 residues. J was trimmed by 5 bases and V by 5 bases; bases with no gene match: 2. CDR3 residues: CAWDRGNEQYF. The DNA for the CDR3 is TGTGCCTGGGACAGGGGCAACGAGCAGTACTTC.

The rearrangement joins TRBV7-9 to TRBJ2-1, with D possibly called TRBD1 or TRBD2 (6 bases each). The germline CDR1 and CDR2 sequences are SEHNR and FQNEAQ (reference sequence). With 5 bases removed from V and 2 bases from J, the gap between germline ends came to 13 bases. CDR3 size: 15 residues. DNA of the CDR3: TGTGCCAGCAGCCCCGTGAGGGGGGCCTACAATGAGCAGTTCTTC. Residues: CASSPVRGAYNEQFF. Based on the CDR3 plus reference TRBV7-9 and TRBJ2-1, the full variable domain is DTGVSQNPRHKITKRGQNVTFRCDPISEHNRLYWYRQTLGQGPEFLTYFQNEAQLEKSRLLSDRFSAERPKGSFSTLEIQRTEQGDSAMYLCASSPVRGAYNEQFFGPGTRLTVL.

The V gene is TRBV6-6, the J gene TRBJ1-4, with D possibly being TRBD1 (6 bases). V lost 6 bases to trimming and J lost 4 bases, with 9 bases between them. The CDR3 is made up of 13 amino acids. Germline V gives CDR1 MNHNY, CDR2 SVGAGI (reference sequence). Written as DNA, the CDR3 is TGTGCCAGCAGCCGACAGGATAATGAAAAACTGTTTTTT. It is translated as CASSRQDNEKLFF.